This T cell receptor beta chain came from a study of OX40 agonist ivuxolimab in advanced cancers. Background on the study: Checkpoint inhibitors had been given previously to approximately 41% of patients.

Note on this clone: Its specificity is unknown.

Sequenced by immunoSEQ multiplex PCR; TCRdb stores in-frame clones only, minus some. The sample includes tens of thousands of clones, more than 70% of them seen just once. CDR1 is SGHAT and CDR2 is FQDESV in the germline V gene (reference sequence). V was pared by 8 bases and J by 4 bases, with 11 bases between. The CDR3 has 13 amino acids. Points from the study as a whole: At 0.1 to 3.0 mg/kg, CD4+ and CD8+ blood T cells expanded clonally by week 6.

Enrollment shut out patients with autoimmune disease history or systemic immunosuppression. The sequenced sample was CD4+ or CD8+ T cells sorted from blood, obtained in a trial of the OX40 agonist ivuxolimab. The clonotype originates from an adult with an advanced solid tumor such as melanoma, head and neck, liver or kidney cancer. The V gene is TRBV11-1, the J gene TRBJ1-4, with D possibly matching TRBD1 (5 bases). CDR3 in DNA: TGTGCCAGCGGGGCAGGGCTTAATGAAAAACTGTTTTTT. Translating gives CASGAGLNEKLFF. Full variable domain (remainder filled in from reference TRBV11-1 and TRBJ1-4): EAEVAQSPRYKITEKSQAVAFWCDPISGHATLYWYRQILGQGPELLVQFQDESVVDDSQLPKDRFSAERLKGVDSTLKIQPAELGDSAMYLCASGAGLNEKLFFGSGTQLSVL.